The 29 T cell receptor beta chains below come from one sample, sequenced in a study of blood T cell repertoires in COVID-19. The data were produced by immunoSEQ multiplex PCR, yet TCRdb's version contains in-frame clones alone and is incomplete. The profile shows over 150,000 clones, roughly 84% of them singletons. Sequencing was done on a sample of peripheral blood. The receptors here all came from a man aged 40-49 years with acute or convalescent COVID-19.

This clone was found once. Here the CDR3 DNA reads TGTGCCAGCAGTTACAGGGGGAACGGGGAGCTGTTTTTT. This codes for CASSYRGNGELFF. This chain joins TRBV6-2 or TRBV6-3 and TRBJ2-2; maybe TRBD1 (6 bases). From germline, CDR1 is MNHEY and CDR2 SVGEGT. CDR3 size: 13 residues. V lost 2 bases and J 7 bases, leaving 8 bases between the germline ends.

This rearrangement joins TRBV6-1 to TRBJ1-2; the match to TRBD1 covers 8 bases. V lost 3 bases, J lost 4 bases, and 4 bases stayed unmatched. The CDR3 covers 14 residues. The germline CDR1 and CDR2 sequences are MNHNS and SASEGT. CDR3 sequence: CASSEFGTGYGYTF. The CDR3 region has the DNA TGTGCCAGCAGTGAGTTCGGGACAGGCTATGGCTACACCTTC.

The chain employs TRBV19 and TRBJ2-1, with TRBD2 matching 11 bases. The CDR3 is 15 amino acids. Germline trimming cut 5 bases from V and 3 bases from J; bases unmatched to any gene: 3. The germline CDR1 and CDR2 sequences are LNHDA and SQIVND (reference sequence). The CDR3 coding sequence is TGTGCCAGTAGTCTACTAGCGGGGGACTACAATGAGCAGTTCTTC. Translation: CASSLLAGDYNEQFF.

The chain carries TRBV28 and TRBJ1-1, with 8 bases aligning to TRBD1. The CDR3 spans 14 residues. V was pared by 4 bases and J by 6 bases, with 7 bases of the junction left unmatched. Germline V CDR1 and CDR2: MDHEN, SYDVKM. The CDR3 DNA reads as TGTGCCAGCAGTTCCTGGACAGGGAGGGCTGAAGCTTTCTTT. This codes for CASSSWTGRAEAFF.

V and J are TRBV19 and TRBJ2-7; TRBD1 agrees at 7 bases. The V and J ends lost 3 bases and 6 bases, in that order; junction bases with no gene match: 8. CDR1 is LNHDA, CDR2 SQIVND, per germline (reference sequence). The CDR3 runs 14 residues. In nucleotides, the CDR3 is TGTGCCAGTAGTATGTCAGGGGGACAAACCGAGCAGTACTTC. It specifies CASSMSGGQTEQYF.

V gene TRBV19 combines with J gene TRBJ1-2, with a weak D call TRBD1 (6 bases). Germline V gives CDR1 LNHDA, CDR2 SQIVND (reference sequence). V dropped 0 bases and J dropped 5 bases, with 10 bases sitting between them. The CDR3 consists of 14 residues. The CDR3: CASSIDPGQYGYTF. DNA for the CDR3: TGTGCCAGTAGTATAGACCCGGGACAATATGGCTACACCTTC. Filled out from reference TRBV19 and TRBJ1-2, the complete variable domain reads DGGITQSPKYLFRKEGQNVTLSCEQNLNHDAMYWYRQDPGQGLRLIYYSQIVNDFQKGDIAEGYSVSREKKESFPLTVTSAQKNPTAFYLCASSIDPGQYGYTFGSGTRLTVV.

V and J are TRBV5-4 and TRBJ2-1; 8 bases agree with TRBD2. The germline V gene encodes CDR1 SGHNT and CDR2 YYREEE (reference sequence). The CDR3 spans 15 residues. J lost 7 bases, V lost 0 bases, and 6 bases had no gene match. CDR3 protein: CASSLVASGWNEQFF. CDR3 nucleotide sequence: TGTGCCAGCAGCTTGGTGGCTAGCGGGTGGAATGAGCAGTTCTTC.

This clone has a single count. The CDR3 loop is CASKTGGAETEAFF. CDR3 sequence (DNA): TGCGCCAGCAAAACAGGGGGCGCGGAAACTGAAGCTTTCTTT. V is TRBV5-1 and J is TRBJ1-1, with 9 bases aligning to TRBD1. CDR1 and CDR2 (germline): SGHRS, YFSETQ. The junction had 8 bases not matched to a gene; V was cut back by 6 bases and J by 5 bases. CDR3 size: 14 residues.

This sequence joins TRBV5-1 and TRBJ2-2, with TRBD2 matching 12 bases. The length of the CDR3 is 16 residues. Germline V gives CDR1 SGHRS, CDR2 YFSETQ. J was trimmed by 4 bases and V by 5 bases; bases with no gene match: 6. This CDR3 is CASSSGTSGRTGELFF. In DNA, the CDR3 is TGCGCCAGCAGTTCCGGGACTAGCGGGCGCACCGGGGAGCTGTTTTTT.

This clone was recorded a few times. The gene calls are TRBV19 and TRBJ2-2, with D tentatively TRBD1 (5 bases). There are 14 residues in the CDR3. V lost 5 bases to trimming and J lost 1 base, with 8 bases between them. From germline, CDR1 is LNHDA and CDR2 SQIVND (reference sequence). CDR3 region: CASSVDRNTGELFF. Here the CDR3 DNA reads TGTGCCAGTAGTGTTGACAGGAACACCGGGGAGCTGTTTTTT.

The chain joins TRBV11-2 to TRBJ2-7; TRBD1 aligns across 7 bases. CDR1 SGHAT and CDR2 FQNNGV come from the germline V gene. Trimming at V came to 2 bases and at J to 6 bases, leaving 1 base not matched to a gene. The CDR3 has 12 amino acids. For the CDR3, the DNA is TGTGCCAGCAGCTTACGGGACAGCGAGCAGTACTTC. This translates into CASSLRDSEQYF.

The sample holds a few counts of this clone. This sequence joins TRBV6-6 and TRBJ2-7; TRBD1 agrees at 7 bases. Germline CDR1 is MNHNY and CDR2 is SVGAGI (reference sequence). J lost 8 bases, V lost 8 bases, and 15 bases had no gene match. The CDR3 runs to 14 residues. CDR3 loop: CASGDSGTDNQQYF. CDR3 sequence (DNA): TGTGCCAGCGGGGATTCCGGGACAGACAATCAGCAGTACTTC.

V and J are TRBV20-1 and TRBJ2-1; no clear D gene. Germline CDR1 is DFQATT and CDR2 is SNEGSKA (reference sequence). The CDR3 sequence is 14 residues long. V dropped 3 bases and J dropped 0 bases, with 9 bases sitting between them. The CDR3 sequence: CSASYRSSYNEQFF. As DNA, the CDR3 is TGCAGTGCTAGTTATCGGAGCTCCTACAATGAGCAGTTCTTC.

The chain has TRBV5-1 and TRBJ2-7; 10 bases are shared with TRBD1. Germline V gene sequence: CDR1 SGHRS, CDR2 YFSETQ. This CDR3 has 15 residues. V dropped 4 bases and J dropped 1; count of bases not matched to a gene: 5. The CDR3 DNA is TGCGCCAGCAGCCCTGACAGGGGGCTTTCCTACGAGCAGTACTTC. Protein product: CASSPDRGLSYEQYF.

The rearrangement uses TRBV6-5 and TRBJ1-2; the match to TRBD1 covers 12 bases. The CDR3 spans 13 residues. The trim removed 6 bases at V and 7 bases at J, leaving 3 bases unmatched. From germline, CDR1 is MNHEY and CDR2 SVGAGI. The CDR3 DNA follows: TGTGCCAGCAGGGGGACAGGGGGCCGTGGCTACACCTTC. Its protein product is CASRGTGGRGYTF.

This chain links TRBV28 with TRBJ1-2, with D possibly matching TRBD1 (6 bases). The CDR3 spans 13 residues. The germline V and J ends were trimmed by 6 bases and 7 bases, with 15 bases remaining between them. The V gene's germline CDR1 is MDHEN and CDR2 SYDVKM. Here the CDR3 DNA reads TGTGCCAGCAGCCAGGGGACGGTGGGTGGCTACACCTTC. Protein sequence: CASSQGTVGGYTF.

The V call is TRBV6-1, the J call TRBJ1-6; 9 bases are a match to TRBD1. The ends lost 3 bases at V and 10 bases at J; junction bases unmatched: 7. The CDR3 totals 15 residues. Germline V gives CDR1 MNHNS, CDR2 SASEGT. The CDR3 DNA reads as TGTGCCAGCAGTGATGAGGGGACAGGGACCTCACCCCTCCACTTT. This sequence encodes CASSDEGTGTSPLHF.

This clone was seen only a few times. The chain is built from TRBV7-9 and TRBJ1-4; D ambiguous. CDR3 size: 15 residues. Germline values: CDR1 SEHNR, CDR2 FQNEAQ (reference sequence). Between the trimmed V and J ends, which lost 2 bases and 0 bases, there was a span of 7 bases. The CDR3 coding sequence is TGTGCCAGCAGCTTACCATCCACAACTAATGAAAAACTGTTTTTT. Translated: CASSLPSTTNEKLFF.

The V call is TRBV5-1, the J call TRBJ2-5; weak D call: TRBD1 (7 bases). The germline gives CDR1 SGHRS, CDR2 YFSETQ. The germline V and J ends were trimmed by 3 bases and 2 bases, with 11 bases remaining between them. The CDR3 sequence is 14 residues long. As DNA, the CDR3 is TGCGCCAGCAGCTCGCGGGGACAGCAAGAGACCCAGTACTTC. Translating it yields CASSSRGQQETQYF.

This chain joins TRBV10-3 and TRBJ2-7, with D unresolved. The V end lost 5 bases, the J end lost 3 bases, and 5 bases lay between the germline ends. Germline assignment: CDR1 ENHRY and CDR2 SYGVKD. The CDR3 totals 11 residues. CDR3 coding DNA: TGTGCCATCAGTCAACACTACGAGCAGTACTTC. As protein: CAISQHYEQYF.

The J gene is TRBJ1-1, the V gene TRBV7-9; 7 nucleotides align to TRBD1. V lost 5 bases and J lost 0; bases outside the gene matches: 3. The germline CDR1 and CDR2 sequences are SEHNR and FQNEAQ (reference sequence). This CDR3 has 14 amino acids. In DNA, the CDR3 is TGTGCCAGCAGCGGGGGACAGATGAACACTGAAGCTTTCTTT. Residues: CASSGGQMNTEAFF.

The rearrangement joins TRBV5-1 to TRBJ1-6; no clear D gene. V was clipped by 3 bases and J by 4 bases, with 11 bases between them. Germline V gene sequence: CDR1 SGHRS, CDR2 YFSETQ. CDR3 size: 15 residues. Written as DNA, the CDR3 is TGCGCCAGCAGCTGGGAGGGTCAATATAATTCACCCCTCCACTTT. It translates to CASSWEGQYNSPLHF.

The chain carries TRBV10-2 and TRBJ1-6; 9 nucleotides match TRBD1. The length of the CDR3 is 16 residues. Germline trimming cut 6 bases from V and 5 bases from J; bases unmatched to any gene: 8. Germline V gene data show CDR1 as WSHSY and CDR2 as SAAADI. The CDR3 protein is CASSLGQGTNNSPLHF. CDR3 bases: TGCGCCAGCAGCCTCGGACAGGGGACTAATAATTCACCCCTCCACTTT.

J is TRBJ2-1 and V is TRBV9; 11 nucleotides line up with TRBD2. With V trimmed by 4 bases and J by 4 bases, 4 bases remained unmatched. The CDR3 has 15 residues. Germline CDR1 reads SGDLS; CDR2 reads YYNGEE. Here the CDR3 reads CASSLRLAGYNEQFF. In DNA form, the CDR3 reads TGTGCCAGCAGCCTCCGACTAGCGGGGTACAATGAGCAGTTCTTC.

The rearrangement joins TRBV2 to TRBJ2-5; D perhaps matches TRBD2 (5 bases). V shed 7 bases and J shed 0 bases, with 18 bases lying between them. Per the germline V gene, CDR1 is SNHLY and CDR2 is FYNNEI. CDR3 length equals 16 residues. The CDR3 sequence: CASKTKQRSYQETQYF. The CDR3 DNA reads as TGTGCCAGCAAGACTAAACAGAGATCGTACCAAGAGACCCAGTACTTC.

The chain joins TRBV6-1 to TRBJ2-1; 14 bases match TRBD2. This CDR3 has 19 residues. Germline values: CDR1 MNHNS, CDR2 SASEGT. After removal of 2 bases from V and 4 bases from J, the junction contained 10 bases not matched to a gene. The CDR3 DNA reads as TGTGCCAGCAGTGAACCTACGGGACTAGCGGGGGTCTTATACAATGAGCAGTTCTTC. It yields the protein CASSEPTGLAGVLYNEQFF.

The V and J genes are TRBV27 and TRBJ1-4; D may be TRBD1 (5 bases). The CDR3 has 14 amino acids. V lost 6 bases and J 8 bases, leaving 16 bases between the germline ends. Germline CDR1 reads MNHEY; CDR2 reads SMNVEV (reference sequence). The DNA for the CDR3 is TGTGCCAGCAGCCCCTACGGGGGGGAAGAAAAACTGTTTTTT. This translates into CASSPYGGEEKLFF.

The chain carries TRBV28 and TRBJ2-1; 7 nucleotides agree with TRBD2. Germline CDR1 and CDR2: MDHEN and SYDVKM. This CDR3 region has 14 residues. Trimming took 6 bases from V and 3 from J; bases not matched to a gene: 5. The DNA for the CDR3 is TGTGCCAGCAGAATTCGGACTAGCTACAATGAGCAGTTCTTC. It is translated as CASRIRTSYNEQFF.

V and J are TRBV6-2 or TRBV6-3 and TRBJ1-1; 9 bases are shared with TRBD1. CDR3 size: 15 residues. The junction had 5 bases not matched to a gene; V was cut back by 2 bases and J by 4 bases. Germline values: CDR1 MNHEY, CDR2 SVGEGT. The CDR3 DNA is TGTGCCAGCAGTTACGGGACAGGGCGAGTCACTGAAGCTTTCTTT. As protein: CASSYGTGRVTEAFF.